Shown below are 25 T cell receptor beta chains from a single sample sequenced in a study of T cells in Graves' hyperthyroidism and ophthalmopathy. Amplification of TCR beta CDR3 regions was performed using RNA transcripts as template. First-round RT-PCR targeting the TCR CDR3 was performed with the HTBI primer set. TCRdb itself ran the multiplex PCR reads through MiXCR, one entry per CDR3 protein. This repertoire shows about 640,000 distinct CDR3 sequences, around 20% found once; its top ten account for approximately 30%. The sequencing input was blood. The receptor set was obtained from a young man with Graves' ophthalmopathy.

This clonotype was detected a few times. CDR3 nucleotide sequence: TGTGCCAGCAGCTCCGGACAGACCACAGATACGCAGTATTTT. Its translation is CASSSGQTTDTQYF. V is TRBV5-6 and J is TRBJ2-3; D is perhaps TRBD1 (6 bases). The CDR3 loop spans 14 amino acids. Deletions cut 3 bases from V and 2 bases from J, with 10 bases between. From germline, CDR1 is SGHDT and CDR2 YYEEEE.

This clonotype was seen repeatedly, ten times or more. The chain recombines TRBV5-1 with TRBJ1-2; D remains ambiguous. The length of the CDR3 is 14 residues. The V and J ends lost 5 bases and 2 bases respectively, with 13 bases between them. CDR1 is SGHRS, CDR2 YFSETQ, per germline. The CDR3 DNA reads as TGCGCCAGCAGAACGCAGGAGGGAAACTATGGCTACACCTTC. Translated: CASRTQEGNYGYTF.

This clonotype has just a few counts. The chain is built from TRBV28 and TRBJ2-2, with TRBD2 identical over 11 bases. The junction had 11 bases not matched to a gene; V was cut back by 2 bases and J by 0 bases. The CDR3 covers 20 residues. Germline-derived CDR1 and CDR2 are MDHEN and SYDVKM. The CDR3 spells CASSLVRGLAEPSNTGELFF. For the CDR3, the DNA is TGTGCCAGCAGTTTAGTTCGGGGACTAGCGGAACCTTCGAACACCGGGGAGCTGTTTTTT.

This clonotype was counted many times. The rearrangement uses TRBV20-1 and TRBJ1-1; D is ambiguous. The CDR3 covers 13 residues. The V and J ends lost 6 bases and 0 bases respectively, with 11 bases between them. The V gene's germline CDR1 is DFQATT and CDR2 SNEGSKA (reference sequence). The CDR3 DNA reads as TGCAGTGCAAGTCGGGCCCTGAACACTGAAGCTTTCTTT. This sequence encodes CSASRALNTEAFF.

The V gene is TRBV6-1, the J gene TRBJ1-1; 10 nucleotides align to TRBD1. The CDR3 is 16 amino acids. Trimming removed 4 bases from V and 6 bases from J; junction bases left unmatched: 11. Germline V lookup: CDR1 MNHNS, CDR2 SASEGT. The CDR3 protein is CASSAFWTGGNSEAFF. The CDR3 nucleotides read TGTGCCAGCAGTGCATTTTGGACAGGGGGTAACTCTGAAGCTTTCTTT.

This clonotype was picked up many times. The gene calls are TRBV27 and TRBJ1-1, with D possibly TRBD1 on 5 matching bases. Germline V gene data show CDR1 as MNHEY and CDR2 as SMNVEV (reference sequence). Trimming cost V 0 bases and J 0 bases, with 11 bases left between them. The CDR3 extends over 16 amino acids. The CDR3 sequence: CASSLSGTALNTEAFF. The CDR3 nucleotides read TGTGCCAGCAGTTTATCAGGGACGGCTTTGAACACTGAAGCTTTCTTT.

Ten or more counts support this clonotype. This chain links TRBV2 with TRBJ2-1, with D unresolved. The CDR3 contains 13 residues. V was clipped by 7 bases and J by 4 bases, with 11 bases between them. Germline-derived CDR1 and CDR2 are SNHLY and FYNNEI. The CDR3 DNA is TGTGCCAGCAAGGGCGGAGATTACAATGAGCAGTTCTTC. Translated, it gives CASKGGDYNEQFF.

The sample holds many counts of this clonotype. The chain uses TRBV20-1 and TRBJ2-7, with TRBD2 identical over 9 bases. Germline assignment: CDR1 DFQATT and CDR2 SNEGSKA (reference sequence). V trimming: 0 bases; J trimming: 6 bases; junction bases outside the gene matches: 9. CDR3 length equals 15 residues. The chain's CDR3 is CSARDPTSGDLEQYF. CDR3 nucleotide sequence: TGCAGTGCTAGAGATCCGACTAGCGGTGATCTCGAGCAGTACTTC.

This chain joins TRBV5-5 and TRBJ1-1; D is uncertain. This CDR3 contains 15 residues. V was shortened by 0 bases and J by 1 base, with 10 bases between the two germline ends. Germline loops: CDR1 SGHKS, CDR2 YYEKEE (reference sequence). In nucleotides, the CDR3 is TGTGCCAGCAGCTTGGCAAACGGAGGGAACACTGAAGCTTTCTTT. It is translated as CASSLANGGNTEAFF.

The table lists this clonotype with a few counts. V and J are TRBV15 and TRBJ2-3, with 10 bases aligning to TRBD2. The CDR3 sequence is 17 residues long. V lost 0 bases and J lost 2; bases outside the gene matches: 5. Germline V gene sequence: CDR1 LNHNV, CDR2 YYDKDF (reference sequence). The CDR3 loop is CATSRDTSGINTDTQYF. CDR3 in DNA: TGTGCCACCAGCAGAGACACTAGCGGGATCAACACAGATACGCAGTATTTT.

The sample holds many counts of this clonotype. The chain joins TRBV12-3 or TRBV12-4 to TRBJ1-1; 9 bases fit TRBD1. V lost 5 bases to trimming and J lost 4 bases; unmatched junction nucleotides: 5. The CDR3 spans 14 residues. The CDR3: CASSDRGGGTEAFF. The CDR3 region has the DNA TGTGCCAGCAGTGACAGGGGGGGTGGCACTGAAGCTTTCTTT.

The CDR3 spells CASSRTWTVNTEAFF. Written as DNA, the CDR3 is TGCGCCAGCAGCCGCACATGGACTGTGAACACTGAAGCTTTCTTT. V is TRBV4-1 and J is TRBJ1-1; no clear D gene. Trimming took 4 bases from V and 0 from J, leaving 12 bases between them. CDR1 and CDR2 from the germline V gene are MGHRA and YSYEKL. The CDR3 has 15 amino acids.

This clonotype appeared a few times. V gene TRBV19 combines with J gene TRBJ2-5; 9 positions match TRBD2. The CDR3 spans 17 residues. The V and J ends lost 7 bases and 1 base, in that order; junction bases with no gene match: 13. Germline V gives CDR1 LNHDA, CDR2 SQIVND (reference sequence). Here the CDR3 reads CASKGIAGVGAQETQYF. The DNA of the CDR3 is TGTGCCAGTAAAGGTATAGCGGGAGTTGGAGCCCAAGAGACCCAGTACTTC. The whole variable domain, remainder taken from reference TRBV19 and TRBJ2-5, is DGGITQSPKYLFRKEGQNVTLSCEQNLNHDAMYWYRQDPGQGLRLIYYSQIVNDFQKGDIAEGYSVSREKKESFPLTVTSAQKNPTAFYLCASKGIAGVGAQETQYFGPGTRLLVL.

This clonotype showed up many times. The chain uses TRBV18 and TRBJ2-7; a weak D match, TRBD1 (5 bases). The ends were cut back, 1 base at V and 3 bases at J, with 13 bases in the middle. The germline V gene has CDR1 KGHSH and CDR2 LQKENI. The CDR3 spans 15 residues. In nucleotides, the CDR3 is TGTGCCAGCTCACCACAGTCAGACAGTTTCTACGAGCAGTACTTC. Translation gives CASSPQSDSFYEQYF. Filled out from reference TRBV18 and TRBJ2-7, the complete variable domain reads NAGVMQNPRHLVRRRGQEARLRCSPMKGHSHVYWYRQLPEEGLKFMVYLQKENIIDESGMPKERFSAEFPKEGPSILRIQQVVRGDSAAYFCASSPQSDSFYEQYFGPGTRLTVT.

The table lists this clonotype with many counts. The chain uses TRBV30 and TRBJ2-1; 7 positions agree with TRBD2. V lost 7 bases to trimming and J lost 6 bases; unmatched junction nucleotides: 12. The germline CDR1 and CDR2 sequences are GTSNPN and SVGIG (reference sequence). The CDR3 covers 14 residues. The chain's CDR3 is CAYSSSSGSNEQFF. DNA for the CDR3: TGTGCCTACTCGTCGTCTAGCGGCAGCAATGAGCAGTTCTTC.

At least ten counts were recorded for this clonotype. J is TRBJ2-1 and V is TRBV24-1, with TRBD2 identical over 13 bases. J was trimmed by 6 bases and V by 1 base; bases with no gene match: 5. Looked up from germline, CDR1 is KGHDR and CDR2 is SFDVKD. This CDR3 is built from 17 residues. The CDR3 DNA reads TGTGCCACCAGTGATTTAGGACTAGCGGGAGCAAGCAATGAGCAGTTCTTC. Protein: CATSDLGLAGASNEQFF.

This clonotype was seen at least ten times. J is TRBJ1-1 and V is TRBV7-3; D possibly corresponds to TRBD1 (6 bases). From germline, CDR1 is SGHTA and CDR2 FQGTGA. V lost 6 bases, J lost 3 bases, and 20 bases lay in between. The CDR3 extends over 16 amino acids. CDR3 amino acids: CASRLSPGQGHTEAFF. The CDR3 DNA is TGTGCCAGCAGGCTGTCCCCGGGCCAGGGGCACACTGAAGCTTTCTTT.

This clonotype came up many times. The chain is built from TRBV12-3 or TRBV12-4 and TRBJ1-2; D is unresolved. The CDR3 consists of 12 residues. Between the trimmed V and J ends, which lost 2 bases and 8 bases, there was a span of 9 bases. CDR3 in amino acids: CASSLRREGYTF. CDR3 bases: TGTGCCAGCAGTTTAAGGCGAGAAGGCTACACCTTC.

This clonotype was seen more than once but under ten times. The gene calls are TRBV5-1 and TRBJ2-1; the D gene is possibly TRBD2 (6 bases). This CDR3 has 13 residues. Germline V gives CDR1 SGHRS, CDR2 YFSETQ. V was cut by 5 bases and J by 5 bases, with 11 bases left in between. The CDR3 DNA sequence: TGCGCCAGCAGGGAGGGGACCCACAATGAGCAGTTCTTC. This translates into CASREGTHNEQFF. Based on the CDR3 plus reference TRBV5-1 and TRBJ2-1, the full variable domain is KAGVTQTPRYLIKTRGQQVTLSCSPISGHRSVSWYQQTPGQGLQFLFEYFSETQRNKGNFPGRFSGRQFSNSRSEMNVSTLELGDSALYLCASREGTHNEQFFGPGTRLTVL.

The rearrangement joins TRBV6-2 or TRBV6-3 to TRBJ2-1; possibly TRBD2 for D (7 bases). This CDR3 contains 15 residues. Trimming removed 4 bases from V and 3 bases from J, with 13 bases in between. CDR1 and CDR2 from the germline V gene are MNHEY and SVGEGT. The CDR3 DNA reads as TGTGCCAGCAGTTTAACGGGGGGCTTCTACAATGAGCAGTTCTTC. Protein product: CASSLTGGFYNEQFF.

The table lists this clonotype with many counts. The chain links TRBV2 to TRBJ2-3, with 8 bases fitting TRBD1. The ends lost 4 bases at V and 4 bases at J; junction bases unmatched: 10. Germline V lookup: CDR1 SNHLY, CDR2 FYNNEI. The CDR3 spans 16 residues. CDR3 nucleotide sequence: TGTGCCAGCAGTGTCGGACAGGGTGGAAAGGCAGATACGCAGTATTTT. Translated, it gives CASSVGQGGKADTQYF.

The V gene is TRBV5-6, the J gene TRBJ2-1; 8 bases map to TRBD1. V shed 2 bases and J 10 bases; nucleotides not matched to a gene: 14. From germline, CDR1 is SGHDT and CDR2 YYEEEE. The CDR3 is made up of 16 amino acids. CDR3 amino acids: CASSFRPGTGFGEQFF. The CDR3 coding sequence is TGTGCCAGCAGCTTTCGTCCCGGGACAGGTTTTGGGGAGCAGTTCTTC. The full variable domain, completed using reference TRBV5-6 and TRBJ2-1, is DAGVTQSPTHLIKTRGQQVTLRCSPKSGHDTVSWYQQALGQGPQFIFQYYEEEERQRGNFPDRFSGHQFPNYSSELNVNALLLGDSALYLCASSFRPGTGFGEQFFGPGTRLTVL.

This clonotype was detected only a few times. The V call is TRBV29-1, the J call TRBJ2-7; 9 bases match TRBD1. The CDR3 extends over 13 amino acids. After removal of 3 bases from V and 3 bases from J, the junction contained 3 bases not matched to a gene. The germline CDR1 and CDR2 sequences are SQVTM and ANQGSEA. CDR3 region: CSVDLGQGYEQYF. Written as DNA, the CDR3 is TGCAGCGTTGATCTGGGACAGGGCTACGAGCAGTACTTC.

This clonotype was observed at least ten times. V usage is TRBV28 and J usage is TRBJ2-1; 7 nucleotides line up with TRBD1. Looked up from germline, CDR1 is MDHEN and CDR2 is SYDVKM. This CDR3 region has 15 residues. Losses at the gene ends were 5 bases for V and 2 bases for J; bases not matched to a gene: 6. The CDR3 DNA reads TGTGCCAGCAGTCGGGGACAGTTTACCTACAATGAGCAGTTCTTC. Protein: CASSRGQFTYNEQFF.

This clonotype was counted a few times. The chain has TRBV20-1 and TRBJ2-2; D gene uncertain. This CDR3 is built from 15 residues. In germline, CDR1 is DFQATT, CDR2 SNEGSKA (reference sequence). V was trimmed by 3 bases and J by 2 bases, leaving 13 bases between them. DNA of the CDR3: TGCAGTGCTAGGGGCGGAGTTTCTAACACCGGGGAGCTGTTTTTT. Residues: CSARGGVSNTGELFF.